This T cell receptor beta chain originates from a study of T cell changes during pregnancy in multiple sclerosis. Some clones are missing from TCRdb's copy, which holds only in-frame ones; the method was immunoSEQ multiplex PCR. The sample includes about 40,000 clones, roughly 90% seen only once; the top ten take 10% to 15%. The V gene's germline CDR1 is LGHNA and CDR2 YNFKEQ. The CDR3 has 12 residues. Trimming removed 7 bases from V and 5 bases from J, with 8 bases in between. The chain employs TRBV4-2 and TRBJ2-2, with a tentative D call TRBD2 (5 bases). The material sequenced was CD8+ T cells from peripheral blood mononuclear cells, taken in the first trimester of pregnancy. The sequence derives from a female donor with multiple sclerosis, enrolled in a pregnancy study. The CDR3 sequence is CASNGETGELFF. DNA for the CDR3: TGTGCCAGCAACGGGGAAACCGGGGAGCTGTTTTTT.